This T cell receptor (beta chain) derives from a study of cytomegalovirus exposure and HLA in healthy donors. With regard to this clone: The antigen is undetermined.

This PCR relied on a set of 60 Vbeta primers and 13 Jbeta primers. Clones were read by immunoSEQ multiplex PCR, and TCRdb kept only the in-frame ones, dropping some. The sample includes about 81,000 clones, about three quarters of them seen just once. The CDR3 has 17 amino acids. Germline V gene lookup returns CDR1 MNHNS and CDR2 SASEGT. V shed 4 bases and J 3 bases; nucleotides not matched to a gene: 7. Study-level results: Highest at DRB1 and lowest at HLA-C, TCR association rates differed among HLA loci in a later analysis. Among donors in an Asian-associated ancestry cluster, a later analysis reportedly found fewer N-insertions than the roughly 700-donor mean.

The chain uses TRBV6-1 and TRBJ2-7; 15 nucleotides agree with TRBD2. This receptor was taken from a man aged 50 to 59 in good health and CMV-seropositive. Material for sequencing was PBMCs. CDR3: CASSAHRGLAGGYEQYF. The CDR3 nucleotides read TGTGCCAGCAGTGCCCACCGGGGACTAGCGGGAGGCTACGAGCAGTACTTC.